This is a list of T cell receptor beta chains from one sample in a study of blood T cell repertoires in COVID-19. Assay used: immunoSEQ multiplex PCR; TCRdb lists only in-frame clones, some missing. The sample holds 400,000 to 500,000 clones, roughly 84% seen once. Sequencing input: PBMCs or T cells enriched from blood (not recorded which). All receptors come from a woman aged 18-29 years who had been exposed to COVID-19. Each CDR3 is given with its conserved first and last residue. The D gene is left open where the match is weak. Not every row has a clone size; where given, it reads once, few, many or a size class.

v_gene	abundance	j_gene	d_gene	CDR3aa	CDR3nt
TRBV12-3/TRBV12-4	.	TRBJ2-6	.	CASIDWANVLTF	TGTGCCAGCATTGACTGGGCCAACGTCCTGACTTTC
TRBV7-2	.	TRBJ2-5	TRBD2	CASSFRLAGEETQYF	TGTGCCAGCAGCTTCCGACTAGCGGGAGAAGAGACCCAGTACTTC
TRBV5-1	.	TRBJ2-3	.	CASSLSIPDTQYF	TGCGCCAGCAGCTTGTCTATACCAGATACGCAGTATTTT
TRBV3-1/TRBV3-2	.	TRBJ2-7	TRBD2	CASSQVYPGAGAIYEQYF	TGTGCCAGCAGCCAGGTCTATCCTGGGGCGGGAGCTATCTACGAGCAGTACTTC
TRBV27	.	TRBJ1-2	.	CASSPLEGFGYTF	TGTGCCAGCAGTCCTCTTGAGGGTTTTGGCTACACCTTC
TRBV28	.	TRBJ2-7	.	CASRTKLRAYEQYF	TGTGCCAGCAGGACAAAGCTCAGGGCCTACGAGCAGTACTTC
TRBV5-5	.	TRBJ2-5	.	CASSLAGSWAGTQYF	TGTGCCAGCAGCTTGGCCGGTTCGTGGGCCGGGACCCAGTACTTC
TRBV9	.	TRBJ2-7	TRBD1	CASSPHSPQGANEQYF	TGTGCCAGCAGCCCCCACTCACCACAGGGGGCCAACGAGCAGTACTTC
TRBV7-9	.	TRBJ2-7	TRBD1	CASSLEGGSLYEQYF	TGTGCCAGCAGCTTAGAAGGGGGCTCCCTCTACGAGCAGTACTTC
TRBV7-9	.	TRBJ2-3	TRBD2	CASSFPSTSGGMEYF	TGTGCCAGCAGCTTCCCCTCTACTAGCGGGGGTATGGAGTATTTT
TRBV3-1/TRBV3-2	once	TRBJ1-3	TRBD1	CASSQDGAGGAGNTIYF	TGTGCCAGCAGCCAAGACGGGGCAGGGGGCGCTGGAAACACCATATATTTT
TRBV10-2	.	TRBJ2-7	TRBD1	CASSGTGIYEQYF	TGCGCCAGCTCCGGGACAGGCATCTACGAGCAGTACTTC
TRBV28	.	TRBJ1-5	.	CASGTGNQPQHF	TGTGCCAGCGGAACCGGGAATCAGCCCCAGCATTTT
TRBV27	few	TRBJ2-7	.	CASSLGGWEQYF	TGTGCCAGCAGCTTAGGGGGGTGGGAGCAGTACTTC
TRBV28	.	TRBJ1-4	.	CASRRGGSSEKLFF	TGTGCCAGCAGAAGGGGGGGATCGAGCGAAAAACTGTTTTTT
TRBV18	few	TRBJ1-5	.	CASSPGLGNQPQHF	TGTGCCAGCTCACCCGGTTTAGGCAATCAGCCCCAGCATTTT
TRBV24-1	.	TRBJ2-1	TRBD2	CATSDLPGLAGDQEQFF	TGTGCCACCAGTGACCTACCGGGACTAGCGGGAGATCAGGAGCAGTTCTTC
TRBV7-6	.	TRBJ1-4	TRBD1	CASSRGQGGDEKLFF	TGTGCCAGCAGTCGGGGACAGGGTGGGGATGAAAAACTGTTTTTT
TRBV7-9	.	TRBJ1-6	.	CASSLDNYNSPLHF	TGTGCCAGCAGCTTGGACAATTATAATTCACCCCTCCACTTT
TRBV28	.	TRBJ2-3	TRBD2	CASSLISGGADTQYF	TGTGCCAGCAGTTTAATTAGCGGGGGGGCGGATACGCAGTATTTT
TRBV5-1	once	TRBJ2-7	TRBD2	CASTTGGNREQYF	TGCGCCAGCACGACGGGAGGAAACCGGGAGCAGTACTTC
TRBV27	few	TRBJ2-7	.	CASSLIRQVNEQYF	TGTGCCAGCAGTTTAATTCGGCAGGTTAACGAGCAGTACTTC
TRBV6-1	.	TRBJ1-2	TRBD1	CASSEGQGASVAF	TGTGCCAGCAGTGAAGGACAGGGCGCTTCGGTCGCCTTC
TRBV18	.	TRBJ1-2	TRBD1	CASSDRGANYGYTF	TGTGCCAGCTCAGACAGGGGAGCAAACTATGGCTACACCTTC
TRBV6-5	.	TRBJ2-7	TRBD1	CASSRTGAAYEQYF	TGTGCCAGCAGCCGGACAGGGGCAGCCTACGAGCAGTACTTC
TRBV28	once	TRBJ2-5	.	CASSLVVDRGETQYF	TGTGCCAGCAGTTTAGTTGTCGACCGCGGAGAGACCCAGTACTTC
TRBV20-1	.	TRBJ1-5	.	CSASRVYSNQPQHF	TGCAGTGCTAGTCGGGTCTATAGCAATCAGCCCCAGCATTTT
TRBV5-8	.	TRBJ1-2	.	CASSLGLGPYGYTF	TGTGCCAGCAGCTTGGGTCTGGGCCCGTATGGCTACACCTTC
TRBV28	.	TRBJ2-3	.	CASSLVASGTDTQYF	TGTGCCAGCAGTTTAGTGGCTAGCGGCACAGATACGCAGTATTTT
TRBV5-1	.	TRBJ1-4	TRBD1	CASSLMGQGETELFF	TGCGCCAGCAGCCTTATGGGACAGGGGGAAACAGAACTGTTTTTT
TRBV4-2	.	TRBJ2-5	TRBD1	CASSQGQGAGETQYF	TGTGCCAGCAGCCAAGGACAGGGGGCGGGTGAGACCCAGTACTTC
TRBV10-2	.	TRBJ1-2	TRBD1	CASRDRGPETNYGYTF	TGCGCCAGCAGAGACAGGGGCCCGGAGACTAACTATGGCTACACCTTC
TRBV10-3	.	TRBJ2-1	.	CAISGGARGYNEQFF	TGTGCCATCAGTGGCGGGGCGCGGGGTTACAATGAGCAGTTCTTC
TRBV23-1	.	TRBJ2-7	TRBD1	CASSRPGQGTYEQYF	TGCGCCAGCAGTCGCCCGGGACAGGGTACCTACGAGCAGTACTTC
TRBV4-3	.	TRBJ1-2	TRBD1	CASSQENRGLLYGYTF	TGCGCCAGCAGCCAAGAGAACAGGGGGCTTTTATATGGCTACACCTTC
TRBV11-3	.	TRBJ2-1	.	CASSRGTISNEQFF	TGTGCCAGCAGCAGGGGAACGATTTCCAATGAGCAGTTCTTC
TRBV9	.	TRBJ2-3	TRBD2	CASSASGGALETDTQYF	TGTGCCAGCAGCGCTAGCGGGGGGGCCTTGGAAACAGATACGCAGTATTTT
TRBV3-1/TRBV3-2	few	TRBJ1-2	.	CASSQVPQGRKVYGYTF	TGTGCCAGCAGCCAAGTTCCCCAGGGGCGTAAAGTCTATGGCTACACCTTC
TRBV5-1	once	TRBJ1-4	.	CASSLGQANEKLFF	TGCGCCAGCAGCTTGGGGCAGGCTAATGAAAAACTGTTTTTT
TRBV7-9	few	TRBJ2-5	.	CASSLDPSGEETQYF	TGTGCCAGCAGCTTAGACCCTTCGGGAGAAGAGACCCAGTACTTC
TRBV27	.	TRBJ1-2	TRBD1	CASSFDRGNYGYTF	TGTGCCAGCAGTTTCGACAGGGGGAACTATGGCTACACCTTC
TRBV28	many	TRBJ1-1	.	CASSFGGTEAFF	TGTGCCAGCAGTTTCGGCGGGACTGAAGCTTTCTTT
TRBV5-6	.	TRBJ2-7	.	CASSLDRQGREYYEQYF	TGTGCCAGCAGCTTGGATCGTCAGGGTAGAGAGTACTACGAGCAGTACTTC
TRBV4-2	.	TRBJ1-4	.	CASSQPLGGVEGEKLFF	TGTGCCAGCAGCCAACCCCTAGGTGGAGTTGAAGGTGAAAAACTGTTTTTT
TRBV13	.	TRBJ2-7	.	CASSLGTLEWFSPSYEQYF	TGTGCCAGCAGCTTAGGAACCCTAGAATGGTTTTCTCCCTCCTACGAGCAGTACTTC
TRBV4-1	.	TRBJ2-5	.	CASSQPRGSGQETQYF	TGCGCCAGCAGCCAGCCCCGGGGTAGCGGACAAGAGACCCAGTACTTC
TRBV9	.	TRBJ1-3	TRBD1	CASSVSGGGGNTIYF	TGTGCCAGCAGCGTATCAGGGGGCGGAGGAAACACCATATATTTT
TRBV28	.	TRBJ2-1	.	CASSSPLVLTEEQFF	TGTGCCAGCAGTTCCCCCCTCGTCTTGACAGAAGAGCAGTTCTTC
TRBV3-1/TRBV3-2	.	TRBJ2-7	TRBD2	CASSPRNPLAGGRIAYEQYF	TGTGCCAGCAGCCCACGTAACCCCCTAGCGGGGGGCCGTATTGCCTACGAGCAGTACTTC
TRBV19	.	TRBJ1-5	.	CASSTRSLSNQPQHF	TGTGCCAGTAGTACCCGGTCCCTGAGCAATCAGCCCCAGCATTTT
TRBV5-1	.	TRBJ2-2	.	CASSFTGKYTGELFF	TGCGCCAGCAGCTTTACAGGGAAGTACACCGGGGAGCTGTTTTTT
TRBV4-2	.	TRBJ2-7	.	CASSQALASYEQYF	TGTGCCAGCAGCCAAGCGCTAGCATCCTACGAGCAGTACTTC
TRBV24-1	.	TRBJ2-7	TRBD2	CATSDRTSGVSYEQYF	TGTGCCACCAGTGATCGGACTAGCGGCGTCTCCTACGAGCAGTACTTC
TRBV5-1	.	TRBJ2-7	.	CASSSVDTREQYF	TGCGCCAGCAGCTCGGTCGATACGAGGGAGCAGTACTTC
TRBV18	.	TRBJ1-2	.	CASSRDIPNYGYTF	TGTGCCAGCTCACGGGACATCCCTAACTATGGCTACACCTTC
TRBV6-5	.	TRBJ2-3	.	CASSSPSSTDTQYF	TGTGCCAGCAGTTCCCCGTCGAGCACAGATACGCAGTATTTT
TRBV5-1	.	TRBJ2-7	.	CASSFSNYEQYF	TGCGCCAGCAGCTTTAGCAACTACGAGCAGTACTTC